The next 22 T cell receptor beta chains were all read from a single sample in a study of T cells in localized non-small cell lung cancer. Data came from immunoSEQ multiplex PCR; TCRdb stores just in-frame clones and leaves some out. Counted here are some 41,000 clones, about 91% occurring once; the ten biggest clones make up under 12%. Sequenced material: PBMCs, taken before any cancer treatment. The receptors were sampled from a woman aged 40 to 75 with stage II lung adenocarcinoma.

The gene calls are TRBV7-9 and TRBJ2-1; D unclear. Germline values: CDR1 SEHNR, CDR2 FQNEAQ (reference sequence). The CDR3 runs to 11 residues. V dropped 1 base and J dropped 8 bases, with 3 bases sitting between them. In nucleotides, the CDR3 is TGTGCCAGCAGCTTAGGAGATGAGCAGTTCTTC. It codes for CASSLGDEQFF.

The genes are TRBV18 and TRBJ1-1, with TRBD1 as a possible D gene (6 bases). Germline CDR1 KGHSH, CDR2 LQKENI. This CDR3 region has 14 residues. The V end lost 5 bases, the J end lost 0 bases, and 10 bases lay between the germline ends. This CDR3 reads CASSYRDLNTEAFF. CDR3 nucleotide sequence: TGTGCCAGCTCATACAGGGACTTGAACACTGAAGCTTTCTTT.

The rearrangement joins TRBV6-5 to TRBJ2-7; no firm D call. In germline, CDR1 is MNHEY, CDR2 SVGAGI. The germline V and J ends were trimmed by 6 bases and 0 bases, with 12 bases remaining between them. CDR3 length equals 14 residues. The CDR3 DNA follows: TGTGCCAGCAGCCGGACGGAAAGCTCCTACGAGCAGTACTTC. Its protein product is CASSRTESSYEQYF.

The chain carries TRBV5-1 and TRBJ2-2; 8 positions agree with TRBD2. Germline CDR1 is SGHRS and CDR2 is YFSETQ. This CDR3 spans 15 amino acids. Trimming took 1 base from V and 5 from J; bases not matched to a gene: 4. DNA of the CDR3: TGCGCCAGCAGCTTGCAAACGGGAGGGACCGGGGAGCTGTTTTTT. Protein product: CASSLQTGGTGELFF.

This clone was recorded once. This rearrangement joins TRBV5-4 to TRBJ2-1, with 12 bases fitting TRBD2. After removal of 4 bases from V and 5 bases from J, the junction contained 1 base not matched to a gene. The CDR3 sequence is 14 residues long. Germline V gene lookup returns CDR1 SGHNT and CDR2 YYREEE (reference sequence). CDR3 region: CASSRTSGNNEQFF. CDR3 bases: TGTGCCAGCAGCCGGACTAGCGGGAACAATGAGCAGTTCTTC.

This chain connects TRBV9 to TRBJ2-1; D unclear. Germline loops: CDR1 SGDLS, CDR2 YYNGEE. Trimming cost V 0 bases and J 7 bases, with 20 bases left between them. The CDR3 consists of 17 residues. CDR3 sequence: CASSVGFRALLQNEQFF. Here the CDR3 DNA reads TGTGCCAGCAGCGTAGGATTTAGGGCCCTATTACAAAATGAGCAGTTCTTC.

The chain combines TRBV28 with TRBJ1-5; 9 bases match TRBD1. Germline assignment: CDR1 MDHEN and CDR2 SYDVKM. The CDR3 has 15 residues. With V trimmed by 6 bases and J by 3 bases, 6 bases remained unmatched. The CDR3 spells CASSMTGGDNQPQHF. For the CDR3, the DNA is TGTGCCAGCAGCATGACAGGGGGTGACAATCAGCCCCAGCATTTT.

This sequence joins TRBV18 and TRBJ2-2, with D perhaps TRBD1 (6 bases). CDR1 is KGHSH and CDR2 is LQKENI in the germline V gene. This CDR3 has 16 amino acids. The ends were cut back, 8 bases at V and 0 bases at J, with 16 bases in the middle. The CDR3 region has the DNA TGTGCCAGCGCGTGGATCGGGACATCGAACACCGGGGAGCTGTTTTTT. This gives the protein CASAWIGTSNTGELFF. Filled out from reference TRBV18 and TRBJ2-2, the complete variable domain reads NAGVMQNPRHLVRRRGQEARLRCSPMKGHSHVYWYRQLPEEGLKFMVYLQKENIIDESGMPKERFSAEFPKEGPSILRIQQVVRGDSAAYFCASAWIGTSNTGELFFGEGSRLTVL.

J is TRBJ1-1 and V is TRBV2, with a possible D match to TRBD1 (6 bases). Germline CDR1 SNHLY, CDR2 FYNNEI. The CDR3 loop spans 11 amino acids. V was shortened by 9 bases and J by 10 bases, with 15 bases between the two germline ends. CDR3 bases: TGTGCCAGTTTTGGGGGGCTGGGAGCTTTCTTT. Its protein is CASFGGLGAFF.

The genes are TRBV9 and TRBJ2-2; 8 nucleotides line up with TRBD1. The germline V gene encodes CDR1 SGDLS and CDR2 YYNGEE. This CDR3 has 15 residues. The V and J ends lost 3 bases and 1 base, in that order; junction bases with no gene match: 2. The CDR3 coding sequence is TGTGCCAGCAGCGCCGGGACAGGGAACACCGGGGAGCTGTTTTTT. It is translated as CASSAGTGNTGELFF.

This chain links TRBV27 with TRBJ2-1; perhaps D is TRBD1 or TRBD2 (7 bases each). This CDR3 has 15 residues. Trimming took off 3 bases at V and 6 bases at J, with 15 bases between the two ends. Germline assignment: CDR1 MNHEY and CDR2 SMNVEV (reference sequence). DNA for the CDR3: TGTGCCAGCAGTTTGCCCAGGGGGGGTTCCAATGAGCAGTTCTTC. Its translation is CASSLPRGGSNEQFF.

This chain links TRBV28 with TRBJ2-7; the D call may be TRBD1 or TRBD2 (5 bases each). Germline values: CDR1 MDHEN, CDR2 SYDVKM. V dropped 4 bases and J dropped 1 base, with 17 bases sitting between them. CDR3 length: 16 residues. The CDR3 loop is CASSSPEGKGSYEQYF. The CDR3 bases are TGTGCCAGCAGTTCTCCTGAGGGGAAAGGATCCTACGAGCAGTACTTC.

In its sample, this clone was seen once. The rearrangement uses TRBV2 and TRBJ2-1, with TRBD2 matching 10 bases. Germline V gene data show CDR1 as SNHLY and CDR2 as FYNNEI. With V trimmed by 6 bases and J by 4 bases, 6 bases remained unmatched. CDR3 length equals 15 residues. The DNA for the CDR3 is TGTGCCAGCAGGATGAGCGGGGGGGCTTACAATGAGCAGTTCTTC. As protein: CASRMSGGAYNEQFF.

The chain has TRBV28 and TRBJ2-5; D might be TRBD1 (5 bases). V was cut by 6 bases and J by 4 bases, with 12 bases left in between. The CDR3 contains 13 residues. From germline, CDR1 is MDHEN and CDR2 SYDVKM. The CDR3 nucleotides are TGTGCCAGCAGGGCAGGGTATGTAGAGACCCAGTACTTC. Its translation is CASRAGYVETQYF.

The rearrangement joins TRBV6-1 to TRBJ2-1; TRBD2 matches at 9 bases. The V and J ends lost 3 bases and 2 bases, in that order; junction bases with no gene match: 2. This CDR3 spans 15 amino acids. Germline CDR1 is MNHNS and CDR2 is SASEGT. The CDR3 bases are TGTGCCAGCAGTGACGGCGGGAGGGCCTACAATGAGCAGTTCTTC. Encoded protein: CASSDGGRAYNEQFF.

The chain has TRBV11-3 and TRBJ2-3, with a weak D call TRBD2 (7 bases). The CDR3 is 16 amino acids. Per the germline V gene, CDR1 is SGHNT and CDR2 is YENEEA. Between the trimmed V and J ends, which lost 5 bases and 0 bases, there was a span of 15 bases. The CDR3 coding sequence is TGTGCCAGCAGCCTCCAGGGGCGGGAGAGCACAGATACGCAGTATTTT. It specifies CASSLQGRESTDTQYF.

This rearrangement joins TRBV27 to TRBJ2-6; D possibly corresponds to TRBD1 (6 bases). The V gene's germline CDR1 is MNHEY and CDR2 SMNVEV (reference sequence). The CDR3 spans 18 residues. With 6 bases removed from V and 0 bases from J, the gap between germline ends came to 18 bases. The CDR3 region has the DNA TGTGCCAGCAGGAGTGGACAGCATATACCCTCTGGGGCCAACGTCCTGACTTTC. Its translation is CASRSGQHIPSGANVLTF.

The chain employs TRBV4-1 and TRBJ1-2; a possible D gene is TRBD1 (5 bases). This CDR3 comprises 15 residues. The V gene's germline CDR1 is MGHRA and CDR2 YSYEKL. The V end lost 0 bases, the J end lost 0 bases, and 8 bases lay between the germline ends. CDR3 loop: CASSQESRANYGYTF. The CDR3 DNA is TGCGCCAGCAGCCAAGAGAGCAGGGCTAACTATGGCTACACCTTC.

The CDR3 here is CASSLDSQGMVNVYEQYF. CDR3 DNA: TGCGCCAGCAGCTTGGACTCCCAGGGAATGGTAAACGTCTACGAGCAGTACTTC. The chain links TRBV5-1 to TRBJ2-7; TRBD1 is a possible D gene (5 bases). The length of the CDR3 is 18 residues. V lost 0 bases and J lost 3, with 22 bases in between. CDR1 and CDR2 (germline): SGHRS, YFSETQ.

This chain joins TRBV9 and TRBJ2-1; maybe TRBD1 (7 bases). The germline V and J ends were trimmed by 7 bases and 1 base, with 12 bases remaining between them. This CDR3 comprises 14 residues. Germline-derived CDR1 and CDR2 are SGDLS and YYNGEE. The CDR3 region is CASASGGSYNEQFF. CDR3 nucleotides: TGTGCCAGCGCCTCAGGGGGGTCCTACAATGAGCAGTTCTTC.

This clone is a singleton in its sample. The chain is built from TRBV11-2 and TRBJ2-5; 13 positions match TRBD2. Germline V CDR1 and CDR2: SGHAT, FQNNGV. V shed 5 bases, J shed 4 bases, and the junction held 7 bases outside the gene matches. The CDR3 has 16 residues. This chain's CDR3 is CASSKTSGRRGETQYF. CDR3 coding DNA: TGTGCCAGCAGCAAGACTAGCGGGAGGAGAGGAGAGACCCAGTACTTC.

V usage is TRBV5-1 and J usage is TRBJ2-3, with D maybe TRBD2 (6 bases). CDR1 is SGHRS and CDR2 is YFSETQ in the germline V gene. The CDR3 runs to 14 residues. Trimming stripped 5 bases from V and 3 bases from J, with 13 bases between. The CDR3 is CASRGGVVTDTQYF. The CDR3 coding sequence is TGCGCCAGCAGGGGCGGGGTGGTGACAGATACGCAGTATTTT.